Listed below are T cell receptor beta chains from one sample, sequenced in a study of early T cells in non-severe SARS-CoV-2 infection. TCRdb reprocessed the 5' RACE reads with MiXCR, giving one entry per CDR3 protein. This table has around 35,000 distinct CDR3 sequences, more than 5.5% appearing once. The sequencing sample was made of whole blood. Receptor source: an adult who was a healthcare worker with PCR-confirmed SARS-CoV-2 infection or an uninfected control (not recorded which). Each CDR3 is given with its conserved first and last residue. D genes are given only for firm matches. For some rows the clone size is stated as once, few or many, or as a class when expanded; others skip it.

V gene	J gene	D gene	clone size	CDR3 DNA	CDR3 protein
TRBV10-3	TRBJ1-1	TRBD1	many	TGTGCCATCAGGCAGGGGGGGCAGGACACTGAAGCTTTCTTT	CAIRQGGQDTEAFF
TRBV20-1	TRBJ2-1	.	few	TGCAGTGCTAGAGATAGGAGGACTAACAATGAGCAGTTCTTC	CSARDRRTNNEQFF
TRBV7-9	TRBJ2-5	TRBD2	few	TGTGCCAGCAGCTGGGGACTAGCGGGAAGCGGGCAAGAGACCCAGTACTTC	CASSWGLAGSGQETQYF
TRBV6-1	TRBJ2-1	.	few	TGTGCCAGCAGAGTACTCAGGGGCGCCGGGATCCACAATGAGCAGTTCTTC	CASRVLRGAGIHNEQFF
TRBV28	TRBJ2-7	TRBD1	few	TGTGCCAGCACTCCGGGGACAGGGTTGAGGGAGCAGTACTTC	CASTPGTGLREQYF
TRBV2	TRBJ2-7	TRBD1	.	TGTGCCAGCAGGTGGACAGGGTCCACCTACGAGCAGTACTTC	CASRWTGSTYEQYF
TRBV3-1	TRBJ1-1	.	many	TGTGCCAGCAGCCAAGAAGGGGGCACTGAAGCTTTCTTT	CASSQEGGTEAFF
TRBV20-1	TRBJ2-2	.	few	TGCAGTGCCAGCCGGGACTTGAACACCGGGGAGCTGTTTTTT	CSASRDLNTGELFF
TRBV29-1	TRBJ1-1	.	many	TGCAGCGTTGAGGTCAGTCTGAACACTGAAGCTTTCTTT	CSVEVSLNTEAFF
TRBV14	TRBJ1-3	TRBD1	medium-sized	TGTGCCAGCAGCCGACAGGGGCAATCTGGAAACACCATATATTTT	CASSRQGQSGNTIYF